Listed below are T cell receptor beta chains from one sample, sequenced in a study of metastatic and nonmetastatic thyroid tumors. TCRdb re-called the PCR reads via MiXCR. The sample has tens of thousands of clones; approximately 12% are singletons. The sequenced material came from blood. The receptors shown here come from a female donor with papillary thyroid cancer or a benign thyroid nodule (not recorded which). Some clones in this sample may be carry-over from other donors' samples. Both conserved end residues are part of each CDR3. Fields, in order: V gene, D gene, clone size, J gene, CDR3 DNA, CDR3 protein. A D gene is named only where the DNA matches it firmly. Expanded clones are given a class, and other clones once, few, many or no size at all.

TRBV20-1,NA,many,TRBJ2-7,TGCAGTGCTAGAGATGGTGAGGGTCCGAGCTACGAGCAGTACTTC,CSARDGEGPSYEQYF
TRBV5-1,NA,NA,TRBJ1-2,TGCGCCAGCAGCGTACCCGGAGGGGATCGCTACACCTTC,CASSVPGGDRYTF
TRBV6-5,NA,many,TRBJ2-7,TGTGCCAGCAGTTACGGACAGCGCTCCTACGAGCAGTACTTC,CASSYGQRSYEQYF
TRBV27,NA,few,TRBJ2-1,TGTGCCAGCAGTTTGAGGTACCTGAGCTCCTACAATGAGCAGTTCTTC,CASSLRYLSSYNEQFF
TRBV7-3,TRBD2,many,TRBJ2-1,TGTGCCAGCAGCTTAAGTAGCGGGAGCCCCCAGTTCTTC,CASSLSSGSPQFF
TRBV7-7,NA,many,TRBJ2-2,TGTGCTAGCAGCTTAGATACTTACACCGGGGAGCTGTTTTTT,CASSLDTYTGELFF
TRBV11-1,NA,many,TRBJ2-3,TGTGCCAGCAGCATTAGACCACAGGACACAGATACGCAGTATTTT,CASSIRPQDTDTQYF
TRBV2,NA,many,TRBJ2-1,TGTGCCAGCAGTGAAGCGCGGATAGCGAGTAATGAGCAGTTCTTC,CASSEARIASNEQFF
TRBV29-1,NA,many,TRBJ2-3,TGCAGCGTCAGGACACAACCCACAGATACGCAGTATTTT,CSVRTQPTDTQYF
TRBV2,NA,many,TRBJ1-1,TGTGCCAGCAGTGACCCAAATCCTCAAAGAATTGAAGCTTTCTTT,CASSDPNPQRIEAFF
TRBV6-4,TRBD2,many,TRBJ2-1,TGTGCCAGCAGTGAGGGACTATCGACTGAGCAGTTCTTC,CASSEGLSTEQFF
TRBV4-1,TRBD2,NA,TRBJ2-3,TGCGCCAGCAGCCAAGATCAGGCGGGAGCGGCAGATACGCAGTATTTT,CASSQDQAGAADTQYF
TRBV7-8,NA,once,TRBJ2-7,TGTGCCAGCACCCTCGACAGGATGAACTACGAGCAGTACTTC,CASTLDRMNYEQYF
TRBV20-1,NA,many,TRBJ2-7,TGCAGTGCTAGAGTCGTCGCGGGAAAATCCTACGAGCAGTACTTC,CSARVVAGKSYEQYF
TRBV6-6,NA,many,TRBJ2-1,TGTGCCAGCAGTTACTCGAATATTGCGGCCTACAATGAGCAGTTCTTC,CASSYSNIAAYNEQFF
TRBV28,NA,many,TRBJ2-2,TGTGCCAGCAGTTTCCTCCGGTTTCCGAACACCGGGGAGCTGTTTTTT,CASSFLRFPNTGELFF
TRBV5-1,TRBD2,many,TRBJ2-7,TGCGCCAGCAGCTTCCGTAGCGGGAGGTTTGACGAGCAGTACTTC,CASSFRSGRFDEQYF
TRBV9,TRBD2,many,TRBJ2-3,TGTGCCAGCAGCGTAGGCCCAGGCGGGAGTAGCACAGATACGCAGTATTTT,CASSVGPGGSSTDTQYF
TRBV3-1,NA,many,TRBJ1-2,TGTGCCAGCAGCCAAGAAATACAAACTGGCGGCTACACCTTC,CASSQEIQTGGYTF
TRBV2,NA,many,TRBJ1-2,TGTGCCAGCAAAACGGAGGGACACTTTGGCTACACCTTC,CASKTEGHFGYTF
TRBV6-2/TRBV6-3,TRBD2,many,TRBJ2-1,TGTGCCAGCAGCTCTGGACTAGCGGGAGGCTCTAGTGAGCAGTTCTTC,CASSSGLAGGSSEQFF
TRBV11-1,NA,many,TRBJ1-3,TGTGCCAGCAGCTTGATCCGGGGAAACACCATATATTTT,CASSLIRGNTIYF
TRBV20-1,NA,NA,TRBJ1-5,TGCAGTGCCGGCGGGGGGAATCAGCCCCAGCATTTT,CSAGGGNQPQHF